This T cell receptor beta chain came from a study of a mutant IDH1 vaccine in newly diagnosed glioma. Study as a whole: It was radiotherapy, temozolomide, or both that patients received previously, with most receiving both. V12 occurred at week 35 and V13 at week 47.

With regard to this clone: Its antigen is not identified.

This CDR3 region has 12 residues. Trimming removed 9 bases from V and 5 bases from J, with 11 bases in between. Germline V gives CDR1 SGDLS, CDR2 YYNGEE. Study observations and caveats: Pseudoprogression seemingly bore no relation to changes in top peripheral T cell clonotypes.

Using immunoSEQ multiplex PCR, the repertoire was profiled, and TCRdb retains in-frame clones only, with some absent. The sample lists 25,000 to 35,000 clones, about four fifths occurring once. The sample's time point: week 47, end of study. Doses of 300 ug of mutant IDH1 20-mer peptide were given with topical imiquimod. Patients came in for eight vaccinations, in weeks 1, 3, 5, 7, 11, 15, 19 and 23. This material consisted of PBMCs, taken from a glioma patient whose treatment included an IDH1 peptide vaccine. The chain is built from TRBV9 and TRBJ2-2; D remains unclear. The TCR comes from a man between 25 and 39 years old with glioma. The CDR3 is CATGVGTGELFF. CDR3 bases: TGTGCCACCGGTGTCGGAACCGGGGAGCTGTTTTTT.